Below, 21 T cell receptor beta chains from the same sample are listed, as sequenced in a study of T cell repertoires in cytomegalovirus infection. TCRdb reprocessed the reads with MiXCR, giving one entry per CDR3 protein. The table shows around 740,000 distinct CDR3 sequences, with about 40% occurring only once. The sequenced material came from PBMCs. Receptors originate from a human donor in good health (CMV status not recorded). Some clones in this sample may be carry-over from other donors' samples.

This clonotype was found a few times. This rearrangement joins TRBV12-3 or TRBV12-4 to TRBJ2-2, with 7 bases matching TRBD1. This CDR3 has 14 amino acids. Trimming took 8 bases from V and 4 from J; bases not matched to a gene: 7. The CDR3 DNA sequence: TGTGCCAGCCTGACAGGGATTATCACCGGGGAGCTGTTTTTT. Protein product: CASLTGIITGELFF.

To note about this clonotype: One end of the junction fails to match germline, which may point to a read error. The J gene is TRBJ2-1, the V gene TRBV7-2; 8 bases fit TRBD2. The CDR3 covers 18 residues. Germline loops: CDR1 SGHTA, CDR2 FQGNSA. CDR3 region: CASSGGGLAGWYTSEQLF. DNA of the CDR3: TGTGCCAGCAGCGGAGGGGGGTTAGCGGGATGGTACACCAGTGAGCAGTTATTC.

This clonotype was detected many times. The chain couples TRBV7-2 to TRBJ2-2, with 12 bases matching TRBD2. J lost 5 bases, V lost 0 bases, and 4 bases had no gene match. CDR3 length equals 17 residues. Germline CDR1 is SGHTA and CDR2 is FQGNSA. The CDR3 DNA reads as TGTGCCAGCAGCTTAGCTCCCGGACTAGCGGGAACCGGGGAGCTGTTTTTT. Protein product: CASSLAPGLAGTGELFF.

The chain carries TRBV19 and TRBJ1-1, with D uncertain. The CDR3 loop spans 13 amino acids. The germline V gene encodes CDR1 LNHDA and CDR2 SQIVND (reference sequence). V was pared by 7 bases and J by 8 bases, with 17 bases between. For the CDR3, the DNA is TGTGCCAGTACAGGCCGGACCCTATCCGAAGCTTTCTTT. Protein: CASTGRTLSEAFF.

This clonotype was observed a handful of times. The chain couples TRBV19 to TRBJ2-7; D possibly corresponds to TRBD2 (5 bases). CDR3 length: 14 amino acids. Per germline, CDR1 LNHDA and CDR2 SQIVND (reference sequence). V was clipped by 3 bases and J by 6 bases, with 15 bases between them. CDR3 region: CASSISSGGAEQYF. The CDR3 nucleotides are TGTGCCAGTAGTATTTCTTCTGGAGGAGCCGAGCAGTACTTC. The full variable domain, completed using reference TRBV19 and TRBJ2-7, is DGGITQSPKYLFRKEGQNVTLSCEQNLNHDAMYWYRQDPGQGLRLIYYSQIVNDFQKGDIAEGYSVSREKKESFPLTVTSAQKNPTAFYLCASSISSGGAEQYFGPGTRLTVT.

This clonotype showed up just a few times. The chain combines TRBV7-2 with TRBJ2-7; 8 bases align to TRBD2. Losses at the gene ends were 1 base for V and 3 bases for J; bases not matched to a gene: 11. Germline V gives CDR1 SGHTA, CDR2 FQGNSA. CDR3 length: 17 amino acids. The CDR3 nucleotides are TGTGCCAGCAGCTTAGTCGTAGGCGGGAGGACCTACTACGAGCAGTACTTC. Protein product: CASSLVVGGRTYYEQYF. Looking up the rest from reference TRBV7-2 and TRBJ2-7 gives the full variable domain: GAGVSQSPSNKVTEKGKDVELRCDPISGHTALYWYRQSLGQGLEFLIYFQGNSAPDKSGLPSDRFSAERTGGSVSTLTIQRTQQEDSAVYLCASSLVVGGRTYYEQYFGPGTRLTVT.

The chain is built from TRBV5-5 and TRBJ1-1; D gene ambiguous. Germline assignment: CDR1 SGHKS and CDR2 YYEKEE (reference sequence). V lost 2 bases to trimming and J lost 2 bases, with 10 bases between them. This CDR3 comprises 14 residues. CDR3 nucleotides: TGTGCCAGCAGCTTTGGAAAGGTAAACACTGAAGCTTTCTTT. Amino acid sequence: CASSFGKVNTEAFF.

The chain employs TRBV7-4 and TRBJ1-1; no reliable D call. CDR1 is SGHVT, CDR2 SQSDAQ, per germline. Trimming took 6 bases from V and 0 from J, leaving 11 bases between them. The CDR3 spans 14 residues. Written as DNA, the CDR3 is TGTGCCAGCAGTATGTACAGCATGAACACTGAAGCTTTCTTT. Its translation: CASSMYSMNTEAFF.

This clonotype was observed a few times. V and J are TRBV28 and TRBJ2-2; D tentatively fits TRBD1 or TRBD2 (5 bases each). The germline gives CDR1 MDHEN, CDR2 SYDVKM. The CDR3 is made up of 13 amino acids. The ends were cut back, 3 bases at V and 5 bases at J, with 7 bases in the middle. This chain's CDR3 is CASSFEGTGELFF. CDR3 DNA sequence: TGTGCCAGCAGTTTTGAGGGGACCGGGGAGCTGTTTTTT. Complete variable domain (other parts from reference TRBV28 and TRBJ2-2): DVKVTQSSRYLVKRTGEKVFLECVQDMDHENMFWYRQDPGLGLRLIYFSYDVKMKEKGDIPEGYSVSREKKERFSLILESASTNQTSMYLCASSFEGTGELFFGEGSRLTVL.

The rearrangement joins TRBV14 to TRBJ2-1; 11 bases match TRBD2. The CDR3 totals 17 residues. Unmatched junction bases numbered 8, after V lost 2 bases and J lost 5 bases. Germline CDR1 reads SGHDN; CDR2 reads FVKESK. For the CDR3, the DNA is TGTGCCAGCAGCCAACTAGCGGGGGGCCGACAAGACAATGAGCAGTTCTTC. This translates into CASSQLAGGRQDNEQFF.

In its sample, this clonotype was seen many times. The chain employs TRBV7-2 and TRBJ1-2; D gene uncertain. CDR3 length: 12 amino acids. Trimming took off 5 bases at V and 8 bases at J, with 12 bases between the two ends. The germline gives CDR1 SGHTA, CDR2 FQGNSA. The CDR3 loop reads CASSPAVGGYTF. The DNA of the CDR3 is TGTGCCAGCAGCCCCGCCGTAGGGGGCTACACCTTC.

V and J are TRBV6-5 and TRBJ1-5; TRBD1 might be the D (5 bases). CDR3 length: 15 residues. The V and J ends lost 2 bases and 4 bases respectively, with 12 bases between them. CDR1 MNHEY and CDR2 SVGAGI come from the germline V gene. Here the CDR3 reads CASSYRGAGNQPQHF. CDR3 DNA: TGTGCCAGCAGTTACAGAGGGGCCGGGAATCAGCCCCAGCATTTT.

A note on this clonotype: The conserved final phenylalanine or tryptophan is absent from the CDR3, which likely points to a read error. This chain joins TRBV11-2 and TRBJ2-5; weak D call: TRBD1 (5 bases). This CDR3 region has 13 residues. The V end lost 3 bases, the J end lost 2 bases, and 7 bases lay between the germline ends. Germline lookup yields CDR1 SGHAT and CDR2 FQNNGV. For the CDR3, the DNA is TGTGCCAGCAGCTTTAGACAGCAAGAGACCCAGTACTTA. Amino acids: CASSFRQQETQYL.

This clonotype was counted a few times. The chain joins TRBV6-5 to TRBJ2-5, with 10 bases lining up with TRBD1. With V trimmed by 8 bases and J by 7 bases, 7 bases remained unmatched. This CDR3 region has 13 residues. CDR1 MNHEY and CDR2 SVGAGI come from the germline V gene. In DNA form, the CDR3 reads TGTGCCAGCCTCCGCCGGACAGGGGGGACCCAGTACTTC. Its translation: CASLRRTGGTQYF.

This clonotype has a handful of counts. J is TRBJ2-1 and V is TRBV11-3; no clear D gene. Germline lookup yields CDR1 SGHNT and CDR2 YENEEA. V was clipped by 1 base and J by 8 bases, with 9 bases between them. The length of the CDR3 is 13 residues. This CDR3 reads CASSLAGYDEQFF. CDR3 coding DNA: TGTGCCAGCAGCTTAGCCGGGTACGATGAGCAGTTCTTC.

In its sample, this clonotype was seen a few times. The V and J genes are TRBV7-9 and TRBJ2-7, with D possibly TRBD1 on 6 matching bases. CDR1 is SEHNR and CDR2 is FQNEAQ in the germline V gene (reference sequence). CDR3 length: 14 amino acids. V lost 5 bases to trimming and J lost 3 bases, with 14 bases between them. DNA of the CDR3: TGTGCCAGCAGCCCCCGGGACAAACACTACGAGCAGTACTTC. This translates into CASSPRDKHYEQYF.

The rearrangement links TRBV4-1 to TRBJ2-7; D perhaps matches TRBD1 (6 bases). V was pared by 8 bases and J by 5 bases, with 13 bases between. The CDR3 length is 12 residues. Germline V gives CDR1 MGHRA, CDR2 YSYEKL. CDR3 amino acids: CASGTQGNEQYF. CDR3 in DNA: TGCGCCAGCGGAACACAGGGCAACGAGCAGTACTTC.

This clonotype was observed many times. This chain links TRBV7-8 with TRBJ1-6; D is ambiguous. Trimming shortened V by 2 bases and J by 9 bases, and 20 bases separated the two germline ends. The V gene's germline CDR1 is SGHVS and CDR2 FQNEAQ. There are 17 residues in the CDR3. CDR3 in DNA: TGTGCCAGCAGCTTAAAGGAAAGGAATCGACCCGCTTCACCCCTCCACTTT. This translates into CASSLKERNRPASPLHF. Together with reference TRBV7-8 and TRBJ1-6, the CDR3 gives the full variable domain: GAGVSQSPRYKVAKRGQDVALRCDPISGHVSLFWYQQALGQGPEFLTYFQNEAQLDKSGLPSDRFFAERPEGSVSTLKIQRTQQEDSAVYLCASSLKERNRPASPLHFGNGTRLTVT.

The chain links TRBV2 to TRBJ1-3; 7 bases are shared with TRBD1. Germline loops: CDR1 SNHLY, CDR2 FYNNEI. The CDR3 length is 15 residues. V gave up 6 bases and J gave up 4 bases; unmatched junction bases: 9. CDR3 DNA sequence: TGTGCCAGCAGCGACCGGCCGGGACAGGGAAACACCATATATTTT. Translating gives CASSDRPGQGNTIYF.

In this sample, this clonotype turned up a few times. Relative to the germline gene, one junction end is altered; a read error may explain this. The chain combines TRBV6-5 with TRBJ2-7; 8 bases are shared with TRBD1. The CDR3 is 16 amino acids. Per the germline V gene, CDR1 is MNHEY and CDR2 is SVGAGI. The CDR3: CASSYALGQATYGQYF. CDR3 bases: TGTGCCAGCAGTTACGCCCTGGGACAGGCCACCTACGGGCAGTACTTC.

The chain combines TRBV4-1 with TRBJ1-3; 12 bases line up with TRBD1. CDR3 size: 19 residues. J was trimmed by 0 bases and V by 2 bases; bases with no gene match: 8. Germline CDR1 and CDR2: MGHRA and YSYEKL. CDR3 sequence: CASSQSGTGGPSSGNTIYF. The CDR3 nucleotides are TGCGCCAGCAGCCAATCCGGGACAGGGGGCCCTTCCTCTGGAAACACCATATATTTT.